What follows is one T cell receptor (beta chain) and its context. The data belong to a study of CD8+CD57+ T cells in acquired aplastic anemia. The CDR3 contains 14 residues. With 3 bases removed from V and 1 base from J, the gap between germline ends came to 10 bases. CDR1 is SGHRS and CDR2 is YFSETQ in the germline V gene. TCR beta VDJ and CDR3 were profiled, and genomic DNA was the template. MiXCR, applied by TCRdb to the reads, yields one record per CDR3 protein. The sample lists 150,000 to 200,000 distinct CDR3 sequences; about two thirds were seen once. Before being chosen for sequencing, patients had shown CD8+CD57+ cell expansion by flow cytometry. Each patient carried a diagnosis of severe acquired aplastic anemia. No therapy was given to patients before blood sampling.

This TCR was sampled from a human donor with aplastic anemia. The V call is TRBV5-1, the J call TRBJ2-5; D gene uncertain. The sequencing sample was made of sorted CD4+, CD8+, or CD8+CD57+ T cells (not recorded which) from PBMCs. The CDR3 loop is CASSSMMAQETQYF. As DNA, the CDR3 is TGCGCCAGCAGCTCCATGATGGCCCAAGAGACCCAGTACTTC.